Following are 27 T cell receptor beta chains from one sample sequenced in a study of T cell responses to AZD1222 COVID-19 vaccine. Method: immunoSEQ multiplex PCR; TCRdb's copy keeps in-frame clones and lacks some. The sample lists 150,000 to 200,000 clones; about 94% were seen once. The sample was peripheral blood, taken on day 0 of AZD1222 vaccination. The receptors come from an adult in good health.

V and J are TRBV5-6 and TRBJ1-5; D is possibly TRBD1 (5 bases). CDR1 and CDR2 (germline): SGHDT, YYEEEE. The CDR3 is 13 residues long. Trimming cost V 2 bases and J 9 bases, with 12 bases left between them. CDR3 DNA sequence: TGTGCCAGCAGCTTAGGGGTGGCGGCGCCCCAGCATTTT. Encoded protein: CASSLGVAAPQHF. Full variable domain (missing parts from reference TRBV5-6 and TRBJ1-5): DAGVTQSPTHLIKTRGQQVTLRCSPKSGHDTVSWYQQALGQGPQFIFQYYEEEERQRGNFPDRFSGHQFPNYSSELNVNALLLGDSALYLCASSLGVAAPQHFGDGTRLSIL.

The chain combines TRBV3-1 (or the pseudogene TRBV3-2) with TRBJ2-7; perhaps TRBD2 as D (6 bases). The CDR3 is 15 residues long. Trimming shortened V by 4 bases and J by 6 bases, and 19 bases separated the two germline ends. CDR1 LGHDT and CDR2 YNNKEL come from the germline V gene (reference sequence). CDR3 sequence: CASSPSVGGPGEQYF. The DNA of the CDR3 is TGTGCCAGCAGCCCTAGCGTAGGAGGGCCGGGCGAGCAGTACTTC.

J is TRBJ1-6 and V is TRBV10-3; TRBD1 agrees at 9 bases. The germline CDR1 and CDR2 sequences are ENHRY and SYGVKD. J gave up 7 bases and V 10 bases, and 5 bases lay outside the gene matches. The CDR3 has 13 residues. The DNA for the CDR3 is TGTGCCACCAGGGGACAGGGAAATTCACCCCTCCACTTT. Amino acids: CATRGQGNSPLHF.

This CDR3 is CASSLGASGTRYNEQFF. The CDR3, as DNA: TGTGCCAGCAGTTTAGGGGCTAGCGGGACCCGGTACAATGAGCAGTTCTTC. This chain uses TRBV28 with TRBJ2-1, with TRBD2 matching over 9 bases. Germline trimming cut 2 bases from V and 4 bases from J; bases unmatched to any gene: 9. Per germline, CDR1 MDHEN and CDR2 SYDVKM. The CDR3 loop spans 17 amino acids.

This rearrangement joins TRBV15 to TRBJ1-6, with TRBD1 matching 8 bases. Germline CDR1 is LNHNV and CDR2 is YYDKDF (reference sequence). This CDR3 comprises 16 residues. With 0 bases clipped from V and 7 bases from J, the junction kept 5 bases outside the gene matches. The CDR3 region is CATSRDLDRGNSPLHF. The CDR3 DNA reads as TGTGCCACCAGCAGAGATCTCGACAGGGGAAATTCACCCCTCCACTTT.

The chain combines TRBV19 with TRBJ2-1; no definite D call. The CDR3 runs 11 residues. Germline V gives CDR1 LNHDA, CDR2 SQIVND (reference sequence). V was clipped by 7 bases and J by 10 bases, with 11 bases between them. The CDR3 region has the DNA TGTGCCAGTACAGGTGTCCGGGAGCAGTTCTTC. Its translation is CASTGVREQFF. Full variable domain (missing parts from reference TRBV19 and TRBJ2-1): DGGITQSPKYLFRKEGQNVTLSCEQNLNHDAMYWYRQDPGQGLRLIYYSQIVNDFQKGDIAEGYSVSREKKESFPLTVTSAQKNPTAFYLCASTGVREQFFGPGTRLTVL.

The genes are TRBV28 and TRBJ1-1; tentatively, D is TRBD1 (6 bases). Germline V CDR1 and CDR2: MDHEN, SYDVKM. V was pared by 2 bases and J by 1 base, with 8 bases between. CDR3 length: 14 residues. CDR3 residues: CASSLGQWNTEAFF. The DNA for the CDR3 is TGTGCCAGCAGTTTAGGACAGTGGAACACTGAAGCTTTCTTT. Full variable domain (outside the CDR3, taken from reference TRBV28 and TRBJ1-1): DVKVTQSSRYLVKRTGEKVFLECVQDMDHENMFWYRQDPGLGLRLIYFSYDVKMKEKGDIPEGYSVSREKKERFSLILESASTNQTSMYLCASSLGQWNTEAFFGQGTRLTVV.

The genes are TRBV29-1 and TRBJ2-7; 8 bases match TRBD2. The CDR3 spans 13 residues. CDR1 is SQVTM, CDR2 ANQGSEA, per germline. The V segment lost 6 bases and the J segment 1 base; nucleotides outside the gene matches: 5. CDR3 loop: CSVASGRSYEQYF. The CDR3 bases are TGCAGCGTGGCTAGCGGGCGGTCCTACGAGCAGTACTTC.

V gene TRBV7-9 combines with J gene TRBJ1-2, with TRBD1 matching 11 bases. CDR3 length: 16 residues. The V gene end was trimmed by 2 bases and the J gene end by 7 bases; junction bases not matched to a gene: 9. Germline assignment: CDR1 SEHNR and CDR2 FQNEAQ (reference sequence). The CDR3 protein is CASSLMVGTGGTGYTF. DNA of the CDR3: TGTGCCAGCAGCTTAATGGTCGGGACAGGGGGAACTGGCTACACCTTC.

Here the CDR3 reads CASSLDYREDEKLFF. The CDR3 nucleotides read TGTGCCAGCAGCTTAGATTACAGGGAGGATGAAAAACTGTTTTTT. The chain links TRBV7-9 to TRBJ1-4; maybe TRBD1 (6 bases). V lost 1 base to trimming and J lost 6 bases, with 12 bases between them. The CDR3 totals 15 residues. Germline V gene lookup returns CDR1 SEHNR and CDR2 FQNEAQ (reference sequence).

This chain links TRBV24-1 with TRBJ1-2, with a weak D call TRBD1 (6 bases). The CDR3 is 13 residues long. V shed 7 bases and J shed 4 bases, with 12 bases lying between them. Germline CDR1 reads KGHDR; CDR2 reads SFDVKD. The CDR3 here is CATRPQGSYGYTF. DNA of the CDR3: TGTGCCACCAGGCCCCAGGGGAGCTATGGCTACACCTTC.

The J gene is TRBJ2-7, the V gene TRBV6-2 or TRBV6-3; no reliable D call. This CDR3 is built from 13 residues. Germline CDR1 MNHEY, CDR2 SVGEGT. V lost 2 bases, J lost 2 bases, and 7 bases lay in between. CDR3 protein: CASSYRAAYEQYF. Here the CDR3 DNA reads TGTGCCAGCAGTTACAGGGCCGCCTACGAGCAGTACTTC.

The CDR3 protein is CASSLVAGVADTQYF. CDR3 sequence (DNA): TGTGCCAGCAGCTTGGTGGCAGGGGTGGCAGATACGCAGTATTTT. This chain uses TRBV5-6 with TRBJ2-3; TRBD1 is a possible D gene (6 bases). The germline V gene encodes CDR1 SGHDT and CDR2 YYEEEE. V was cut by 0 bases and J by 4 bases, with 12 bases left in between. This CDR3 contains 15 residues.

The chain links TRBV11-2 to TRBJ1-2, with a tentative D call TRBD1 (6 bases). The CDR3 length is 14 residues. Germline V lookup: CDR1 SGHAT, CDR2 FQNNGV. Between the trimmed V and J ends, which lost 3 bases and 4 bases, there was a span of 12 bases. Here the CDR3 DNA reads TGTGCCAGCAGCTTGGGGGGGCGCGGCTATGGCTACACCTTC. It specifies CASSLGGRGYGYTF.

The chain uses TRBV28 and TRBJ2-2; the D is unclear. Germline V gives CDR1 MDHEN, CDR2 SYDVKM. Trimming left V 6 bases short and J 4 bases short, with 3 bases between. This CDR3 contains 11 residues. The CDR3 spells CASRGTGELFF. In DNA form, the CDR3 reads TGTGCCAGCAGGGGCACCGGGGAGCTGTTTTTT.

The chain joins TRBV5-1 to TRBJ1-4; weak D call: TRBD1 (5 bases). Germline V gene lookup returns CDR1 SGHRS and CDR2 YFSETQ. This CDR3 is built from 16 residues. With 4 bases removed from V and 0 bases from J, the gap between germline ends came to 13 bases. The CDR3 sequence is CASSPDGAATNEKLFF. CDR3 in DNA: TGCGCCAGCAGCCCCGATGGGGCGGCAACTAATGAAAAACTGTTTTTT.

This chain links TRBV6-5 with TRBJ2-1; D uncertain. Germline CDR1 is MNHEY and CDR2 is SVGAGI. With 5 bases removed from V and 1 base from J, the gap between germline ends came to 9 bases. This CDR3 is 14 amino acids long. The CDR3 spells CASSPLQSYNEQFF. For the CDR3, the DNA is TGTGCCAGCAGTCCCTTACAGTCCTACAATGAGCAGTTCTTC.

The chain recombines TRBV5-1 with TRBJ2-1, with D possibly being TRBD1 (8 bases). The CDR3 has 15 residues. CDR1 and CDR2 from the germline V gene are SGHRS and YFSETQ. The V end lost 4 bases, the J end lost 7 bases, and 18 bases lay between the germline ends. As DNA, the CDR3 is TGCGCCAGCAGCCTGGACAGGGACTATGGGAATGAGCAGTTCTTC. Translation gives CASSLDRDYGNEQFF.

The DNA for the CDR3 is TGTGCCGTACAGGGGGCGGAAGGAAACACCATATATTTT. It encodes CAVQGAEGNTIYF. The rearrangement links TRBV28 to TRBJ1-3; 9 nucleotides align to TRBD1. V was pared by 11 bases and J by 4 bases, with 6 bases of the junction left unmatched. The CDR3 spans 13 residues. Looked up from germline, CDR1 is MDHEN and CDR2 is SYDVKM.

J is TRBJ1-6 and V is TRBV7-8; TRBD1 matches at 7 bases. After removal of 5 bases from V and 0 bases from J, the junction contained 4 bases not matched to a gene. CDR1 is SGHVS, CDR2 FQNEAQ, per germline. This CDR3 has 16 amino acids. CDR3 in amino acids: CASSTSGGSYNSPLHF. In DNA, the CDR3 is TGTGCCAGCAGCACGTCAGGGGGCTCCTATAATTCACCCCTCCACTTT.

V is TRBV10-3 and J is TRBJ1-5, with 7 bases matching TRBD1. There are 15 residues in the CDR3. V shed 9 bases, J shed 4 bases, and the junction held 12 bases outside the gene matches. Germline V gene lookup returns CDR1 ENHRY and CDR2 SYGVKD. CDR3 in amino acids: CAISTGISENQPQHF. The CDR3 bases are TGTGCCATTTCGACAGGGATTAGTGAAAATCAGCCCCAGCATTTT.

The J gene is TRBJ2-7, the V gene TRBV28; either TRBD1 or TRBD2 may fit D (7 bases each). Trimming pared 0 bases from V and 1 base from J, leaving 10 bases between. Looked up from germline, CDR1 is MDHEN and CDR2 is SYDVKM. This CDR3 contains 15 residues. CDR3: CASSLWQGGSYEQYF. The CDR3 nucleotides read TGTGCCAGCAGTTTATGGCAGGGGGGGTCCTACGAGCAGTACTTC.

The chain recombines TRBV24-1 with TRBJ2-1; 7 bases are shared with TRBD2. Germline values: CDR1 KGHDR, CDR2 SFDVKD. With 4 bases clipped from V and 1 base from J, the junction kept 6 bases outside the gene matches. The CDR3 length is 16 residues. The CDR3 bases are TGTGCCACCAGTGAAAGAGGGAGGGCGTCCTACAATGAGCAGTTCTTC. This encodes CATSERGRASYNEQFF.

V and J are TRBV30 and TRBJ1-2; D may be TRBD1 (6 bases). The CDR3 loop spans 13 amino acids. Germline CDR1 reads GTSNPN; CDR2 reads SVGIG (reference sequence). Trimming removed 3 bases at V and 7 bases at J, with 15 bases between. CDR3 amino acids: CAWSGQPRGGYTF. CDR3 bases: TGTGCCTGGAGCGGACAGCCCCGCGGTGGCTACACCTTC.

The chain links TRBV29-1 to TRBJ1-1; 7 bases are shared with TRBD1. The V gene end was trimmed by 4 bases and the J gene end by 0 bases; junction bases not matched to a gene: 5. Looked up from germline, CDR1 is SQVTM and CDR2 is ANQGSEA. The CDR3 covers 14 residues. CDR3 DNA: TGCAGCGTTGGCCTGACAGGGTTGAACACTGAAGCTTTCTTT. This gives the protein CSVGLTGLNTEAFF.

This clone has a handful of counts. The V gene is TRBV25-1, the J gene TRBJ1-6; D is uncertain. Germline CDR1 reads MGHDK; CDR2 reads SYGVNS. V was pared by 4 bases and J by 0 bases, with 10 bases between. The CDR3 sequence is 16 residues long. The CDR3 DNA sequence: TGTGCCAGCAGTGTAACTAGAAGCTCCTATAATTCACCCCTCCACTTT. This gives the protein CASSVTRSSYNSPLHF.

Here the CDR3 DNA reads TGTGCCAGCAGTTTATCGACAGGGATCAACTCACCCCTCCACTTT. Translation: CASSLSTGINSPLHF. The chain links TRBV27 to TRBJ1-6, with 7 bases lining up with TRBD1. The CDR3 is made up of 15 amino acids. J gave up 10 bases and V 0 bases, and 6 bases lay outside the gene matches. The germline gives CDR1 MNHEY, CDR2 SMNVEV (reference sequence).